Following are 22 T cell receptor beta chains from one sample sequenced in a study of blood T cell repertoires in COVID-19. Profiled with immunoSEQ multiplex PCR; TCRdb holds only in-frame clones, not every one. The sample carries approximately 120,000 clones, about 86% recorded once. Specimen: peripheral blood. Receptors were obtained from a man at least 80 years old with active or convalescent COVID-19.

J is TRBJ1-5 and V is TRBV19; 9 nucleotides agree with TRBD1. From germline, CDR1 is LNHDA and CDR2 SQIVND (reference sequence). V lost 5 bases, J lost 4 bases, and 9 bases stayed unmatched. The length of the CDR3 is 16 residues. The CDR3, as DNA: TGTGCCAGTAGTGGGGTACAGGGGGCTGGAAATCAGCCCCAGCATTTT. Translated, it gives CASSGVQGAGNQPQHF.

CDR3 DNA sequence: TGTGCCAGTACCCGGGCCCTCGGGGGAGACACCATATATTTT. This sequence encodes CASTRALGGDTIYF. The rearrangement uses TRBV19 and TRBJ1-3, with D possibly TRBD1 on 5 matching bases. Germline lookup yields CDR1 LNHDA and CDR2 SQIVND (reference sequence). The V and J ends lost 7 bases and 8 bases respectively, with 18 bases between them. This CDR3 is 14 amino acids long.

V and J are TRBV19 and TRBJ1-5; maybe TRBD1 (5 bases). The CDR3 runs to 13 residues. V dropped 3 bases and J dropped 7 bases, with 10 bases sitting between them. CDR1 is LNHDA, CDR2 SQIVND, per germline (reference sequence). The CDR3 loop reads CASSISGGQPQHF. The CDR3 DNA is TGTGCCAGTAGTATTTCGGGGGGGCAGCCCCAGCATTTT.

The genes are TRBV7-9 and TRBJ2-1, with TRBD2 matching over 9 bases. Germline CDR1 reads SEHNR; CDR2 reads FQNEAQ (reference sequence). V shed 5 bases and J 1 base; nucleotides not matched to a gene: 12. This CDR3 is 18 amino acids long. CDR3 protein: CASSKLLLAGVSYNEQFF. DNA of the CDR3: TGTGCCAGCAGCAAGCTCCTGTTAGCGGGGGTATCCTACAATGAGCAGTTCTTC.

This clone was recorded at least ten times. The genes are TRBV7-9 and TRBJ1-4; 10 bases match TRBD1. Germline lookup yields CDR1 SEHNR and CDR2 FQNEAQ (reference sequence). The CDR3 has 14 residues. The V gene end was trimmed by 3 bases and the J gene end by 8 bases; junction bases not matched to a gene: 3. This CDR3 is CASSFDRGREKLFF. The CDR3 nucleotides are TGTGCCAGCAGCTTTGACAGGGGGCGAGAAAAACTGTTTTTT.

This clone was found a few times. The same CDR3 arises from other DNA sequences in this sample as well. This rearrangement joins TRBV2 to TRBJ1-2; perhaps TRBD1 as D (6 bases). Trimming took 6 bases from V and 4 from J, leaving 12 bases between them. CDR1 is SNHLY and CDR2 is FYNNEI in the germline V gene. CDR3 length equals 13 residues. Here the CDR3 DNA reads TGTGCCAGCAGCGTACAGGGTGGCTATGGCTACACCTTC. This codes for CASSVQGGYGYTF.

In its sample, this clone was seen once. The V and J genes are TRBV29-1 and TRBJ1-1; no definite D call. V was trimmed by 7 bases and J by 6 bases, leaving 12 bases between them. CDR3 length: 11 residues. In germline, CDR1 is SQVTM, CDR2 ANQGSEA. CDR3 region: CSAGRGAEAFF. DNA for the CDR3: TGCAGCGCCGGCCGAGGCGCTGAAGCTTTCTTT.

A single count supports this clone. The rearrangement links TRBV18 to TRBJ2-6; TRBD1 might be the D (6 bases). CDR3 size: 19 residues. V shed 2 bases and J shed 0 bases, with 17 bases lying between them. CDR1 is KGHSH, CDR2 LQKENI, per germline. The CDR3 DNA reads TGTGCCAGCTCACCAGTAGTTACAGGGTATTACTCTGGGGCCAACGTCCTGACTTTC. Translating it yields CASSPVVTGYYSGANVLTF.

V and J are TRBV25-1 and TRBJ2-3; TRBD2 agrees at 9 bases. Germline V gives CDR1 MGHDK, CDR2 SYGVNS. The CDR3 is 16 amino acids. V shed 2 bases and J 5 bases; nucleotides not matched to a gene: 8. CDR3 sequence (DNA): TGTGCCAGCAGTGAACGTGCGGGGGGGCCGGTAGATACGCAGTATTTT. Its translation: CASSERAGGPVDTQYF.

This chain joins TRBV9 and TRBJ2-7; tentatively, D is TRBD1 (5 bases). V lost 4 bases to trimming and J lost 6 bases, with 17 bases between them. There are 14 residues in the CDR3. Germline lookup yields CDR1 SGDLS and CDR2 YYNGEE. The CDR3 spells CASSPALVRGEQYF. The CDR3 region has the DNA TGTGCCAGCAGCCCCGCCCTAGTTAGGGGCGAGCAGTACTTC.

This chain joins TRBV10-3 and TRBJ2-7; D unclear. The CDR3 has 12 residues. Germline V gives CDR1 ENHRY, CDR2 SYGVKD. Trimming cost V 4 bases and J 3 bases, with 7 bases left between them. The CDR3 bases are TGTGCCATCAGTGCCTCGGGCTACGAGCAGTACTTC. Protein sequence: CAISASGYEQYF.

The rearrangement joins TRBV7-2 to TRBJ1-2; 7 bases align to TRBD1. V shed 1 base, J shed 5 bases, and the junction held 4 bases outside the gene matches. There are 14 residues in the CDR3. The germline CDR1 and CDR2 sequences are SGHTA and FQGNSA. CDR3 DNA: TGTGCCAGCAGCTTAGAGGACAGGCCTTATGGCTACACCTTC. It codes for CASSLEDRPYGYTF.

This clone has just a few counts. CDR3 in amino acids: CASSEHRGASQHF. CDR3 sequence (DNA): TGTGCCAGCAGTGAGCACAGGGGTGCTTCCCAGCATTTT. The chain joins TRBV6-4 to TRBJ1-5, with 7 bases lining up with TRBD1. V was clipped by 3 bases and J by 11 bases; unmatched bases: 7. Germline CDR1 reads MRHNA; CDR2 reads SNTAGT. The CDR3 extends over 13 amino acids.

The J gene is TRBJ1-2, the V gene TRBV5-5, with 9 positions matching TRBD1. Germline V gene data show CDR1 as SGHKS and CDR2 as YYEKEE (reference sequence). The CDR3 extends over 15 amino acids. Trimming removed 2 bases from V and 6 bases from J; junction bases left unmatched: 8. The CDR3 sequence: CASSFSQGALDGYTF. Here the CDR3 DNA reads TGTGCCAGCAGCTTCTCACAGGGGGCGTTGGATGGCTACACCTTC.

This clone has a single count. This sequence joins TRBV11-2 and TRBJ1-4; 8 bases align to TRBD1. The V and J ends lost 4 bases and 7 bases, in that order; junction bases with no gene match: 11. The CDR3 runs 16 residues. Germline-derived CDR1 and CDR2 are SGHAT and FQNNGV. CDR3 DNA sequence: TGTGCCAGCAGCTCGTTCGCAGGGGGCGGGGGTGAAAAACTGTTTTTT. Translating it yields CASSSFAGGGGEKLFF.

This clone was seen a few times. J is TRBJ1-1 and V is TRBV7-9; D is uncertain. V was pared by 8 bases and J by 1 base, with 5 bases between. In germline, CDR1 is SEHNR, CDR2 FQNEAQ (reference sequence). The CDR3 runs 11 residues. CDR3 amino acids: CASRENTEAFF. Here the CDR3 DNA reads TGTGCCAGCCGGGAGAACACTGAAGCTTTCTTT.

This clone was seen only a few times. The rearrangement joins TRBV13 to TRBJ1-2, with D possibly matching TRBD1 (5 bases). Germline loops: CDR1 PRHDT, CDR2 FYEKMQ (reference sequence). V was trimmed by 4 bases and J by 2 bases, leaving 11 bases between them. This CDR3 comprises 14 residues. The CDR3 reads CASSSFRVNYGYTF. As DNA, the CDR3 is TGTGCCAGCAGCTCGTTCAGGGTGAACTATGGCTACACCTTC.

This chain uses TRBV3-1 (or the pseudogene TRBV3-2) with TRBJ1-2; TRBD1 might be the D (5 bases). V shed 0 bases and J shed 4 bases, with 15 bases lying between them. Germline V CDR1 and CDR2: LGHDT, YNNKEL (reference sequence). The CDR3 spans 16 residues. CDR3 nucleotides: TGTGCCAGCAGCCAAGAAGGGTACAGGAGATCCTATGGCTACACCTTC. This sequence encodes CASSQEGYRRSYGYTF.

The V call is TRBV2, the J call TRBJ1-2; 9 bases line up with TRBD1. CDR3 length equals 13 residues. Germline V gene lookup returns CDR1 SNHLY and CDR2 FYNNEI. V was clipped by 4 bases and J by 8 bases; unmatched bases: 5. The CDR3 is CASSGQGEGGYTF. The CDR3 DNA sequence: TGTGCCAGCAGTGGACAGGGGGAAGGAGGCTACACCTTC.

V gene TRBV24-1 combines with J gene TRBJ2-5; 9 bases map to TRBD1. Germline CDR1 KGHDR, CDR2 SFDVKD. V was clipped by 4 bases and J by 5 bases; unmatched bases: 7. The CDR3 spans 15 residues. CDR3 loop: CATSDTQDRGETQYF. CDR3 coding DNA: TGTGCCACCAGTGACACCCAGGACAGGGGTGAGACCCAGTACTTC.

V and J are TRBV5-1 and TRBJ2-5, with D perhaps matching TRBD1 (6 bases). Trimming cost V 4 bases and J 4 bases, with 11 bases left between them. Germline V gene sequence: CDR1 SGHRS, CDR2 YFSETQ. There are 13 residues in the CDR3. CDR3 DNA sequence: TGCGCCAGCAGCGTACAGGGTTTAGAGACCCAGTACTTC. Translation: CASSVQGLETQYF.

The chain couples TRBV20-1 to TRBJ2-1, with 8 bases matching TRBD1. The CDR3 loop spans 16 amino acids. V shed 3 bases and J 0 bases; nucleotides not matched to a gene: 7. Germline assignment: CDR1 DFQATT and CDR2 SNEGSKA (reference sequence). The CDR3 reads CSASDRGGSSYNEQFF. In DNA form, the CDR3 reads TGCAGTGCTAGTGACAGGGGCGGTAGCTCCTACAATGAGCAGTTCTTC.